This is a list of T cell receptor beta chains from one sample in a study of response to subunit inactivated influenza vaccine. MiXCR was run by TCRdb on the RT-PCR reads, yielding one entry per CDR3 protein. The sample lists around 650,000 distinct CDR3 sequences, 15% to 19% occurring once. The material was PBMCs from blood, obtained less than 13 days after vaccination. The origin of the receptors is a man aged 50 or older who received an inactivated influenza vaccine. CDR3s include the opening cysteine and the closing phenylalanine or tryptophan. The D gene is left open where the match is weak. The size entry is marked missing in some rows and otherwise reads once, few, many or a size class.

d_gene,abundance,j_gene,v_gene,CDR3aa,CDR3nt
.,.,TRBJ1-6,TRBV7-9,CASSPDSISYNSPLHF,TGTGCCAGCAGCCCGGACAGCATCTCCTATAATTCACCCCTCCACTTT
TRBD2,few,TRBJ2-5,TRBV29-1,CSVEGGGPETQYF,TGCAGCGTTGAGGGGGGAGGGCCAGAGACCCAGTACTTC
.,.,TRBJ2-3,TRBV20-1,CSAQPGYTQYF,TGCAGTGCGCAGCCCGGGTATACGCAGTATTTT
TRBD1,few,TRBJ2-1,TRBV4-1,CASSQGRTGLNNEQFF,TGCGCCAGCAGCCAAGGTCGGACAGGGTTAAACAATGAGCAGTTCTTC
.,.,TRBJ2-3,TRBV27,CASSLRTPRTDTQYF,TGTGCCAGCAGTTTGCGGACCCCTCGCACAGATACGCAGTATTTT
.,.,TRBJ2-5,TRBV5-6,CASSLGVVMNQETQYF,TGTGCCAGCAGCTTGGGAGTAGTAATGAATCAAGAGACCCAGTACTTC
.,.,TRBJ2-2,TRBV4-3,CASSQAASDTGELFF,TGCGCCAGCAGCCAAGCAGCGTCCGACACCGGGGAGCTGTTTTTT
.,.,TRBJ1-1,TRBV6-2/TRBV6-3,CASIGGTLMNTEAFF,TGTGCCAGCATTGGGGGAACCTTAATGAACACTGAAGCTTTCTTT
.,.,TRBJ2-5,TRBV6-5,CASSYNLGETQYF,TGTGCCAGCAGTTACAACTTGGGGGAGACCCAGTACTTC
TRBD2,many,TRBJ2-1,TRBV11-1,CASSSQGTSGPGGYNEQFF,TGTGCCAGCAGCTCCCAGGGGACTAGCGGTCCGGGGGGGTACAATGAGCAGTTCTTC
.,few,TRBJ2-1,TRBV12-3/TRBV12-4,CASRRGNYNEQFF,TGTGCCAGCCGGAGGGGGAACTACAATGAGCAGTTCTTC
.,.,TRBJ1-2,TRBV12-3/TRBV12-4,CASSFVTVGNYGYTF,TGTGCCAGCAGTTTTGTTACAGTTGGCAACTATGGCTACACCTTC
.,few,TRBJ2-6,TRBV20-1,CSASGASGANVLTF,TGCAGTGCTTCTGGAGCTTCTGGGGCCAACGTCCTGACTTTC
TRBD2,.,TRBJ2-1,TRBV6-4,CASSTLRGIERGGYNEQFF,TGTGCCAGCAGTACTCTACGAGGGATTGAGCGGGGGGGCTACAATGAGCAGTTCTTC
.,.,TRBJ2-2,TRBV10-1,CASSENRPAYRNRGELFF,TGCGCCAGCAGTGAGAATCGACCAGCGTATAGGAATCGCGGGGAGCTGTTTTTT
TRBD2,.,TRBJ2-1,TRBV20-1,CSAKGLAGHNRNEQFF,TGCAGTGCTAAGGGACTAGCGGGACATAACAGGAATGAGCAGTTCTTC
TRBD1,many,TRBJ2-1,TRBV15,CATRQGGSNNEQFF,TGTGCCACCCGACAGGGGGGGAGCAACAATGAGCAGTTCTTC
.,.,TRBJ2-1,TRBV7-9,CASSAGGLYNEQFF,TGTGCCAGCAGTGCCGGGGGTTTGTACAATGAGCAGTTCTTC
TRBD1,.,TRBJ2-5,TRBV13,CASSAPGQGLGTQYF,TGTGCCAGCAGCGCCCCCGGACAGGGTTTGGGGACCCAGTACTTC
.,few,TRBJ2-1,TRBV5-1,CASSSEPSVPYNEQFF,TGCGCCAGCAGCTCGGAACCTAGCGTACCCTACAATGAGCAGTTCTTC
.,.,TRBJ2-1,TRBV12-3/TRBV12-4,CASSFRVVEAEQFF,TGTGCCAGCAGTTTCAGGGTCGTTGAGGCTGAGCAGTTCTTC
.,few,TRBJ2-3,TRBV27,CASSSRGPDTQYF,TGTGCCAGCAGCTCGCGGGGTCCAGATACGCAGTATTTT
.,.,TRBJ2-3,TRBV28,CASSLAGLSGESSQYF,TGTGCCAGCAGTCTAGCCGGACTCTCCGGGGAAAGTTCGCAGTATTTT
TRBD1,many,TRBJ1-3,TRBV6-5,CASSLTSPGGSSGNTIYF,TGTGCCAGCAGCTTAACCAGTCCAGGGGGCAGCTCTGGAAACACCATATATTTT
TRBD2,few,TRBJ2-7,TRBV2,CASSVRDYYEQYF,TGTGCCAGCAGTGTGAGGGACTACTACGAGCAGTACTTC
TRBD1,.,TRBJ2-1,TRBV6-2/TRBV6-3,CASRTGTGVYNEQFF,TGTGCCAGCAGGACCGGGACAGGGGTTTACAATGAGCAGTTCTTC
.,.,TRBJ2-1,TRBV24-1,CATSDVTRRPYNEQFF,TGTGCCACCAGTGATGTCACTAGGCGACCCTACAATGAGCAGTTCTTC
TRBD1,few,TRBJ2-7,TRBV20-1,CSARLPTGGYEQYF,TGCAGTGCTAGACTTCCTACAGGGGGCTACGAGCAGTACTTC
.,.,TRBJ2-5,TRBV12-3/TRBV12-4,CASSFEQGRSQETQYF,TGTGCCAGCAGTTTTGAACAGGGAAGGTCCCAAGAGACCCAGTACTTC